Listed here are 16 T cell receptor beta chains from one sample, sequenced in a study of monozygotic twins with inflammatory bowel disease. TCRdb re-called the 5' RACE reads; every CDR3 protein appears as one record, without DNA. Its table records some 89,000 distinct CDR3 sequences. The sample comprised blood. The receptors were gathered from a human donor with ulcerative colitis or Crohn's disease, or a healthy co-twin of an affected twin (not recorded which).

This rearrangement joins TRBV7-9 to TRBJ1-1; TCRdb outputs TRBD1, but without DNA this stays unchecked. The V gene's germline CDR1 is SEHNR and CDR2 FQNEAQ (reference sequence). CDR3 length: 13 amino acids. This CDR3 is CASSLMSGGDAFF.

This chain uses TRBV11-2 with TRBJ1-2; the D gene TCRdb calls, TRBD1, cannot be checked with no DNA. From germline, CDR1 is SGHAT and CDR2 FQNNGV. The CDR3 extends over 15 amino acids. CDR3: CASSFNGAYRYGYTF.

The gene calls are TRBV14 and TRBJ2-2. The CDR3 contains 13 residues. Looked up from germline, CDR1 is SGHDN and CDR2 is FVKESK. CDR3 sequence: CASSQEGFRELFF.

The chain employs TRBV5-5 and TRBJ2-7; the TCRdb D gene call, TRBD1, has no DNA to confirm it. This CDR3 is 15 amino acids long. CDR1 is SGHKS, CDR2 YYEKEE, per germline (reference sequence). The CDR3 sequence: CASSFDTGGSYEQYF. Drawing the rest from reference TRBV5-5 and TRBJ2-7, the complete variable domain is DAGVTQSPTHLIKTRGQQVTLRCSPISGHKSVSWYQQVLGQGPQFIFQYYEKEERGRGNFPDRFSARQFPNYSSELNVNALLLGDSALYLCASSFDTGGSYEQYFGPGTRLTVT.

The chain couples TRBV12-3 or TRBV12-4 to TRBJ1-2; as DNA is missing, the TRBD1 call by TCRdb cannot be tested. The CDR3 contains 15 residues. The CDR3 sequence: CASSLRQGQRGGYTF.

This chain links TRBV6-5 with TRBJ2-3; TCRdb selects TRBD2, and the lack of DNA leaves this call unchecked. CDR3 length: 16 residues. Germline lookup yields CDR1 MNHEY and CDR2 SVGAGI. CDR3 sequence reads: CASSYKSGGGTDTQYF.

V is TRBV6-5 and J is TRBJ1-4. The CDR3 covers 13 residues. Germline lookup yields CDR1 MNHEY and CDR2 SVGAGI. This CDR3 reads CASSRATNEKLFF.

V usage is TRBV25-1 and J usage is TRBJ1-1; TCRdb gives TRBD1 as the D gene, but with no DNA this cannot be confirmed. This CDR3 contains 12 residues. Germline CDR1 MGHDK, CDR2 SYGVNS. CDR3 in amino acids: CASSSKGTEAFF. The whole variable domain, remainder taken from reference TRBV25-1 and TRBJ1-1, is EADIYQTPRYLVIGTGKKITLECSQTMGHDKMYWYQQDPGMELHLIHYSYGVNSTEKGDLSSESTVSRIRTEHFPLTLESARPSHTSQYLCASSSKGTEAFFGQGTRLTVV.

The V gene is TRBV29-1, the J gene TRBJ1-4; TCRdb reports TRBD1, a call that lacks DNA to check it against. There are 13 residues in the CDR3. Germline lookup yields CDR1 SQVTM and CDR2 ANQGSEA. CDR3 region: CSVVLGRNEKLFF.

The chain has TRBV6-1 and TRBJ1-5; TCRdb lists TRBD1, though no DNA is available to test this call. The CDR3 is 18 residues long. Germline V lookup: CDR1 MNHNS, CDR2 SASEGT. The CDR3 here is CASSDRAGRDRGSQPQHF.

The chain has TRBV7-6 and TRBJ1-1; TCRdb indicates TRBD1, and absent DNA this call remains unverified. The V gene's germline CDR1 is SGHVS and CDR2 FNYEAQ. The CDR3 length is 14 residues. CDR3: CASSPGAGSTEAFF. Full variable domain (remainder filled in from reference TRBV7-6 and TRBJ1-1): GAGVSQSPRYKVTKRGQDVALRCDPISGHVSLYWYRQALGQGPEFLTYFNYEAQQDKSGLPNDRFSAERPEGSISTLTIQRTEQRDSAMYRCASSPGAGSTEAFFGQGTRLTVV.

The chain is built from TRBV15 and TRBJ1-5; TCRdb proposes TRBD1, but this gene call is untestable without DNA. The CDR3 contains 13 residues. Per germline, CDR1 LNHNV and CDR2 YYDKDF (reference sequence). CDR3 sequence: CATTRDRLSPQHF. Looking up the rest from reference TRBV15 and TRBJ1-5 gives the full variable domain: DAMVIQNPRYQVTQFGKPVTLSCSQTLNHNVMYWYQQKSSQAPKLLFHYYDKDFNNEADTPDNFQSRRPNTSFCFLDIRSPGLGDTAMYLCATTRDRLSPQHFGDGTRLSIL.

CDR3 loop: CASSPSGLTFLYNEQFF. V and J are TRBV5-5 and TRBJ2-1; TCRdb outputs TRBD2, but without DNA this stays unchecked. There are 17 residues in the CDR3. CDR1 and CDR2 (germline): SGHKS, YYEKEE (reference sequence).

V usage is TRBV5-1 and J usage is TRBJ2-1; TCRdb calls TRBD1, which cannot be checked without DNA. Germline loops: CDR1 SGHRS, CDR2 YFSETQ. This CDR3 comprises 15 residues. CDR3 residues: CASSLPGQGLNEQFF.

The chain links TRBV7-9 to TRBJ2-7; TCRdb's D call of TRBD1 is untestable without DNA. CDR3 length equals 13 residues. In germline, CDR1 is SEHNR, CDR2 FQNEAQ (reference sequence). CDR3 protein: CASSSQGLDEQYF.

This chain uses TRBV20-1 with TRBJ1-2; TCRdb proposes TRBD1, but this gene call is untestable without DNA. Germline V gene data show CDR1 as DFQATT and CDR2 as SNEGSKA (reference sequence). The CDR3 totals 17 residues. The CDR3 spells CSARPTPSGGTGYGYTF.